This record concerns one T cell receptor (beta chain) sequence. The antigen remains undetermined. Amplification used 60 Vbeta primers and 13 Jbeta primers. Method: immunoSEQ multiplex PCR; TCRdb's copy keeps in-frame clones and lacks some. The table has 95,000 to 150,000 clones, around 78% seen once. These data come from a study of cytomegalovirus exposure and HLA in healthy donors. This CDR3 has 14 residues. Germline CDR1 and CDR2: SGHTA and FQGNSA. The V end was cut by 5 bases, the J end by 0 bases, with 11 bases between. Findings and caveats of the study: The availability of immune exposure information extended only to CMV serostatus. The authors considered a cluster of highly shared sequence variants likely to be a sequencing artifact. V- and J-gene trimming in TCR beta was tied to a missense DCLRE1C variant by an analysis performed later. Donors were assumed by presence/absence analyses to have roughly uniform sequencing depth.

The V and J genes are TRBV7-2 and TRBJ2-7; the D gene is possibly TRBD2 (5 bases). The receptor's source is a woman aged 35 to 49 in good health and CMV-seronegative. Sample: PBMCs. CDR3 protein: CASSRTQVSYEQYF. Written as DNA, the CDR3 is TGTGCCAGCAGCAGGACTCAGGTCTCCTACGAGCAGTACTTC.